Listed here are 14 T cell receptor delta chains from one sample, sequenced in a study of Vδ1+ human thymocytes. RNA was extracted from the cells and then reverse transcribed. CDR3 amplicons came from multiplex PCR with pooled V-gene forward and constant-region reverse primers. TCRdb re-called the multiplex PCR reads using CATT. In the table there are tens of thousands of delta-chain clones, about 29% of which are singletons. Study outcomes and limitations: Thymic TRG and TRD repertoires appeared highly polyclonal, with Gaussian CDR3 length distributions.

No antigen has been identified for these receptors. What was sequenced was Vdelta1+ gamma-delta thymocytes from the thymus. As for subset: FACS-sorted CD3+ TCRalphabeta- TCRVdelta1+ TCRVdelta2- thymocytes. The origin of the receptors is a boy younger than two who had congenital heart surgery.

The genes are TRDV1 and TRDJ1, with a possible D match to TRDD3 (6 bases). The germline gives CDR1 TSWWSYY, CDR2 QGS. There are 24 residues in the CDR3. V was cut by 1 base and J by 5 bases, with 41 bases left in between. The CDR3 sequence: CALGEPHRKFPARPYLGHIDKLIF. CDR3 sequence (DNA): TGTGCTCTTGGGGAACCTCACCGTAAGTTTCCCGCCAGACCATACCTGGGGCATATTGATAAACTCATCTTT.

This sequence joins TRDV1 and TRDJ1, with D possibly being TRDD2 (5 bases). Looked up from germline, CDR1 is TSWWSYY and CDR2 is QGS. The CDR3 length is 16 residues. Trimming took off 2 bases at V and 7 bases at J, with 20 bases between the two ends. The CDR3: CALGETVLFPTGKLIF. As DNA, the CDR3 is TGTGCTCTTGGGGAAACCGTGTTGTTCCCTACGGGTAAACTCATCTTT.

This clone was observed a handful of times. The J gene is TRDJ1, the V gene TRDV1; 13 nucleotides agree with TRDD3. The CDR3 is made up of 18 amino acids. Looked up from germline, CDR1 is TSWWSYY and CDR2 is QGS. V lost 5 bases and J lost 10; bases outside the gene matches: 19. CDR3 in DNA: TGTGCTCTTGGGAACCCTCTTTCCTCTACTGGGGGATACGGTGGACTCATCTTT. It is translated as CALGNPLSSTGGYGGLIF.

This chain uses TRDV1 with TRDJ1; 12 nucleotides line up with TRDD3. There are 21 residues in the CDR3. V shed 0 bases, J shed 2 bases, and the junction held 16 bases outside the gene matches. In germline, CDR1 is TSWWSYY, CDR2 QGS. The CDR3 DNA follows: TGTGCTCTTGGGGAACTCACGACTTCCAATGCTGGGGGATACGAAACCGATAAACTCATCTTT. Amino acids: CALGELTTSNAGGYETDKLIF.

The gene calls are TRDV1 and TRDJ1; 11 nucleotides align to TRDD3. CDR1 is TSWWSYY and CDR2 is QGS in the germline V gene. With V trimmed by 3 bases and J by 2 bases, 35 bases remained unmatched. CDR3 length equals 26 residues. The CDR3 protein is CALGEGSMPPKGPGLLGDKGTDKLIF. In nucleotides, the CDR3 is TGTGCTCTTGGGGAGGGAAGTATGCCTCCAAAGGGTCCCGGTTTACTGGGGGATAAGGGAACCGATAAACTCATCTTT.

This clone is deemed medium-sized (0.01 to 0.1%). The chain is built from TRDV1 and TRDJ1; 9 positions agree with TRDD3. After removal of 0 bases from V and 9 bases from J, the junction contained 26 bases not matched to a gene. The CDR3 runs 21 residues. The V gene's germline CDR1 is TSWWSYY and CDR2 QGS. CDR3 loop: CALGELRYPGGPTTGGRQLIF. CDR3 in DNA: TGTGCTCTTGGGGAACTGCGCTATCCCGGTGGTCCTACGACTGGGGGACGACAACTCATCTTT.

The V gene is TRDV1, the J gene TRDJ1; possibly TRDD2 for D (5 bases). The CDR3 consists of 17 residues. The V gene lost 1 base and the J gene lost 7 bases, with 22 bases spanning the gap. CDR1 is TSWWSYY and CDR2 is QGS in the germline V gene. CDR3 DNA: TGTGCTCTTGGGGAACCCCGCGACGCACCCTTTTTCCTTAAACTCATCTTT. Residues: CALGEPRDAPFFLKLIF.

This clone was counted only a few times. The genes are TRDV1 and TRDJ1; TRDD3 matches at 7 bases. CDR3 length: 16 residues. Germline V CDR1 and CDR2: TSWWSYY, QGS. With 0 bases clipped from V and 5 bases from J, the junction kept 9 bases outside the gene matches. CDR3 DNA: TGTGCTCTTGGGGAACTTAGAGCCGAACTGGGGGATAAACTCATCTTT. It yields the protein CALGELRAELGDKLIF.

By frequency in the sample, this clone is large (0.1 to 1%). This sample includes further DNA sequences coding for the same CDR3. This sequence joins TRDV2 and TRDJ1, with 11 bases that match TRDD3. The CDR3 spans 15 residues. After removal of 6 bases from V and 2 bases from J, the junction contained 7 bases not matched to a gene. Germline values: CDR1 GEAIGNYY, CDR2 EKD. CDR3 sequence reads: CACQWGIRLTDKLIF. The CDR3 region has the DNA TGTGCCTGTCAATGGGGGATACGTCTGACCGATAAACTCATCTTT.

The chain couples TRDV1 to TRDJ1; D might be TRDD2 or TRDD3, each matching 9 bases. Germline V gene lookup returns CDR1 TSWWSYY and CDR2 QGS. The CDR3 is made up of 24 amino acids. V was shortened by 0 bases and J by 4 bases, with 39 bases between the two germline ends. The CDR3 DNA reads TGTGCTCTTGGGGAACTTCACACTCGGCCCCCTTCCTACGCAGGGGGATACATTGTCGATAAACTCATCTTT. Its translation: CALGELHTRPPSYAGGYIVDKLIF.

In this sample, this clone turned up a few times. Given a much more abundant clone one base away, this may be a read error. Other DNA sequences in this sample translate to the same CDR3. This chain connects TRDV2 to TRDJ1; D is uncertain. This CDR3 has 18 amino acids. Germline CDR1 GEAIGNYY, CDR2 EKD. The CDR3 DNA is TGTGCCTGTGACACCTCAGTGAGGAACGGTCATAACACCGATAAACTCATCTTC. Residues: CACDTSVRNGHNTDKLIF.

The rearrangement uses TRDV1 and TRDJ1, with 11 positions matching TRDD3. V gave up 2 bases and J gave up 7 bases; unmatched junction bases: 36. CDR3 length: 25 residues. Germline loops: CDR1 TSWWSYY, CDR2 QGS. CDR3 in DNA: TGTGCTCTTGGGGAAAAGAAAAGACCTAAGGTGATGTCCAGCGCGGCTTGGGGGATACGGGGTAAACTCATCTTT. This codes for CALGEKKRPKVMSSAAWGIRGKLIF.

By sample share, this clone is medium-sized. This sample also contains other DNA sequences that code for the same CDR3. This chain links TRDV1 with TRDJ1, with 10 positions matching TRDD3. The length of the CDR3 is 20 residues. V lost 4 bases to trimming and J lost 1 base; unmatched junction nucleotides: 18. Germline V gene data show CDR1 as TSWWSYY and CDR2 as QGS. The CDR3 bases are TGTGCTCTTGGGGTACGTGCGGCGGTCTGGGGGATATGGGCCACCGATAAACTCATCTTT. Residues: CALGVRAAVWGIWATDKLIF.

Details on this clone: Just one base apart from a much larger clone, this may be a read error. The chain couples TRDV1 to TRDJ1; D uncertain. The CDR3 spans 18 residues. CDR1 is TSWWSYY and CDR2 is QGS in the germline V gene. V was cut by 4 bases and J by 0 bases, with 21 bases left in between. CDR3 loop: CALGVPLSGYQYTDKLIF. Here the CDR3 DNA reads TGTGCTCTTGGGGTTCCCCTTAGTGGGTACCAGTACACCGATAAACTCATCTTT.